Listed below are T cell receptor beta chains from one sample, sequenced in a study of T cell changes during pregnancy in multiple sclerosis. TCRdb's table, derived via immunoSEQ multiplex PCR, lists solely in-frame clones and lacks some. The sample carries some 70,000 clones, roughly 91% recorded once. Sequenced material: CD4+ T cells from peripheral blood mononuclear cells, taken in the third trimester of pregnancy. Receptors were obtained from a female donor in good health, enrolled as a control in a pregnancy study. CDR3s include the opening cysteine and the closing phenylalanine or tryptophan. Fields, in order: D gene, V gene, J gene, CDR3 DNA, CDR3 protein. D genes are given only for firm matches.

-	TRBV23-1	TRBJ1-6	TGCGCCAGCAGTCAATCGGGGGGGGAGAGGAATTCACCCCTCCACTTT	CASSQSGGERNSPLHF
-	TRBV9	TRBJ2-2	TGTGCCAGCAGCGTAAGTCCCCGAGACCGGGGGGCGTACACCGGGGAGCTGTTTTTT	CASSVSPRDRGAYTGELFF
TRBD1	TRBV7-9	TRBJ1-4	TGTGCCAGCAGACCCCAGGGGGCTAATGAAAAACTGTTTTTT	CASRPQGANEKLFF
TRBD2	TRBV6-5	TRBJ2-1	TGTGCCAGCAGTCCTTGGGCTAGCGGAAGGTATGAGCAGTTCTTC	CASSPWASGRYEQFF
-	TRBV2	TRBJ2-7	TGTGCCAGCAATACGGGAAGATACGAGCAGTACTTC	CASNTGRYEQYF
-	TRBV5-1	TRBJ1-1	TGCGCCAGCAGCTTGGCCGTGTTAACAGGCGTTAACACTGAAGCTTTCTTT	CASSLAVLTGVNTEAFF
-	TRBV30	TRBJ1-3	TGTGCCTGGAGAGCAATAGGACAGCTCTCTGGAAACACCATATATTTT	CAWRAIGQLSGNTIYF
-	TRBV6-6	TRBJ1-4	TGTGCCAGCAGTTACAGGGGTAATGAAAAACTGTTTTTT	CASSYRGNEKLFF
TRBD1	TRBV5-1	TRBJ1-1	TGCGCCAGCAGCTTAGCATGGACAGGGGGTAACACTGAAGCTTTCTTT	CASSLAWTGGNTEAFF
-	TRBV7-9	TRBJ1-3	TGTGCCAGCAGCTTAGCCGGACAGAGCTCTGGAAACACCATATATTTT	CASSLAGQSSGNTIYF
-	TRBV14	TRBJ2-5	TGTGCCAGCAGCCGGCCAGTAAGTCAAGAGACCCAGTACTTC	CASSRPVSQETQYF
-	TRBV9	TRBJ1-1	TGTGCCAGCAGCCCAAGTGGGGGGGCCCTGAACACTGAAGCTTTCTTT	CASSPSGGALNTEAFF
-	TRBV9	TRBJ2-1	TGTGCCAGCAGCGTAGGTCAGGGAACGTACAATGAGCAGTTCTTC	CASSVGQGTYNEQFF
-	TRBV19	TRBJ2-2	TGTGCCAGTAGTATAGGAGGGCAGGTGGCCGGGGAGCTGTTTTTT	CASSIGGQVAGELFF
-	TRBV7-9	TRBJ1-1	TGTGCCAGCAGCTTTATTAGGGGAAACACTGAAGCTTTCTTT	CASSFIRGNTEAFF